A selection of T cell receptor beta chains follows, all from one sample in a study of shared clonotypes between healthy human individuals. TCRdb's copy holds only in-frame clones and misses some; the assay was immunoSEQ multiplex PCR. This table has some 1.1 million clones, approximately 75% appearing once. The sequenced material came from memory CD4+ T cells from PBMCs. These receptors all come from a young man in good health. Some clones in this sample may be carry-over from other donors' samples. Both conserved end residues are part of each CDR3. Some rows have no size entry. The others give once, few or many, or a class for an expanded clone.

CDR3: CASSFSGDLYEQYF; size: NA; J: TRBJ2-7; V: TRBV7-8
CDR3: CASSFQLAGEDTQYF; size: NA; J: TRBJ2-3; V: TRBV7-2
CDR3: CASSSGQLNMNTEAFF; size: once; J: TRBJ1-1; V: TRBV7-8
CDR3: CASSLIAGGGTGELFF; size: NA; J: TRBJ2-2; V: TRBV5-1
CDR3: CASSLFSSYEQYF; size: NA; J: TRBJ2-7; V: TRBV18
CDR3: CASSPDSNTEAFF; size: NA; J: TRBJ1-1; V: TRBV2
CDR3: CASSPPDRRNEQFF; size: NA; J: TRBJ2-1; V: TRBV11-3
CDR3: CASRRTGGNTGELFF; size: NA; J: TRBJ2-2; V: TRBV7-3
CDR3: CASSLQDSYEQYF; size: NA; J: TRBJ2-7; V: TRBV5-6
CDR3: CASSLGGGRARNEQFF; size: NA; J: TRBJ2-1; V: TRBV7-2
CDR3: CASGTGNNSPLHF; size: few; J: TRBJ1-6; V: TRBV7-9